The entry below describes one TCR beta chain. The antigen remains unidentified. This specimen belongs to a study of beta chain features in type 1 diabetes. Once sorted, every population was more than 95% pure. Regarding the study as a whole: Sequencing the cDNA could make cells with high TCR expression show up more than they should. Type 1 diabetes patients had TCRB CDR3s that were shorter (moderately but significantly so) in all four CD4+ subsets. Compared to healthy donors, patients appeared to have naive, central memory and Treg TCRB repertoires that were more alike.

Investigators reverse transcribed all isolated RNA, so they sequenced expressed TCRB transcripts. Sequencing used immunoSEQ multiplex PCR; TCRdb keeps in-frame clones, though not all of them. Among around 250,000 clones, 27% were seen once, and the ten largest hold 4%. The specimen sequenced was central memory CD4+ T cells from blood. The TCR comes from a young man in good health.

CDR3 nucleotides: TGTGCCAGCAGCTTGGTGGGGGCTAAGAGTGACGAGCAGTACTTC. Translation: CASSLVGAKSDEQYF. The rearrangement links TRBV5-6 to TRBJ2-7; perhaps TRBD1 as D (6 bases). V lost 0 bases and J 5 bases, leaving 15 bases between the germline ends. The CDR3 contains 15 residues. Germline CDR1 and CDR2: SGHDT and YYEEEE.